This T cell receptor (beta chain) came from a study of blood T cells in healthy people across ages. Study-level points and caveats: The fall in TCR beta diversity per million T cells was roughly linear with age.

A J-beta primer mix and a sample-barcoded 5' primer were used in a second PCR of about 7 to 11 cycles. TCRdb used MiXCR to reprocess the 5' RACE reads, holding one entry per CDR3 protein. The sample contains more than 500,000 distinct CDR3 sequences, about 28% of which appear only once. This clonotype was observed a few times. Its cognate antigen is unknown. The CDR3 loop spans 15 amino acids. V lost 0 bases to trimming and J lost 3 bases, with 11 bases between them. Germline CDR1 reads ENHRY; CDR2 reads SYGVKD. These data also formed part of another study, on T cells of mothers and their children.

V usage is TRBV10-3 and J usage is TRBJ1-1, with a possible D match to TRBD1 (5 bases). Sequences were obtained from blood. The sequence came from a boy aged 2-9 years in good health. The CDR3 sequence is CAISESRGIYTEAFF. CDR3 nucleotide sequence: TGTGCCATCAGTGAGTCGCGGGGGATATACACTGAAGCTTTCTTT.